Listed here are 10 T cell receptor beta chains from one sample, sequenced in a study of cytomegalovirus exposure and HLA in healthy donors listed by TCRdb under 2017. The receptor library was made with the immunoSEQ multiplex PCR assay. For the multiplex PCR, a mixture combining 60 forward primers for TCR Vbeta segments and 13 reverse primers for TCR Jbeta segments was used. TCRdb limited this immuneACCESS table to in-frame rearrangements with V and J called. A share of clones is missing; checked studies link under half to unresolved V genes, and the rest is unexplained. The sample has around 130,000 clones on record, over 75% of them singletons. Jointly, the top ten make up more than 1.5% of the sample. What was sequenced was PBMCs. Every receptor here comes from a boy younger than 18 in good health and CMV-seronegative.

The J gene is TRBJ2-7, the V gene TRBV7-2; D is possibly TRBD1 (6 bases). Trimming pared 5 bases from V and 4 bases from J, leaving 15 bases between. The CDR3 contains 14 residues. Germline-derived CDR1 and CDR2 are SGHTA and FQGNSA. CDR3 nucleotides: TGTGCCAGCAGCGCATCAGGGGTTGGGTACGAGCAGTACTTC. Amino acid sequence: CASSASGVGYEQYF. Full variable domain (missing parts from reference TRBV7-2 and TRBJ2-7): GAGVSQSPSNKVTEKGKDVELRCDPISGHTALYWYRQSLGQGLEFLIYFQGNSAPDKSGLPSDRFSAERTGGSVSTLTIQRTQQEDSAVYLCASSASGVGYEQYFGPGTRLTVT.

The chain employs TRBV15 and TRBJ1-5; possibly TRBD1 for D (5 bases). The germline V and J ends were trimmed by 6 bases and 1 base, with 13 bases remaining between them. CDR1 is LNHNV and CDR2 is YYDKDF in the germline V gene (reference sequence). The CDR3 loop spans 15 amino acids. CDR3 sequence (DNA): TGTGCCACCAGTTTCACTACAGGAAGCAATCAGCCCCAGCATTTT. Protein product: CATSFTTGSNQPQHF.

The chain joins TRBV5-4 to TRBJ2-7, with 10 bases identical to TRBD2. V was pared by 4 bases and J by 3 bases, with 10 bases of the junction left unmatched. Germline loops: CDR1 SGHNT, CDR2 YYREEE (reference sequence). The CDR3 extends over 16 amino acids. CDR3: CASSPGGASGSYEQYF. CDR3 sequence (DNA): TGTGCCAGCAGCCCCGGGGGGGCTAGCGGGAGCTACGAGCAGTACTTC.

The chain couples TRBV10-3 to TRBJ1-1; no clear D. The CDR3 sequence is 14 residues long. CDR1 and CDR2 from the germline V gene are ENHRY and SYGVKD. Trimming removed 6 bases from V and 6 bases from J, with 17 bases in between. CDR3 in amino acids: CAIRGEVGGPEAFF. CDR3 sequence (DNA): TGTGCCATCAGGGGAGAGGTGGGTGGTCCTGAAGCTTTCTTT.

V and J are TRBV9 and TRBJ2-1, with 7 bases matching TRBD2. The V segment lost 7 bases and the J segment 7 bases; nucleotides outside the gene matches: 11. In germline, CDR1 is SGDLS, CDR2 YYNGEE. This CDR3 contains 14 residues. CDR3: CASRAAGVGNEQFF. The CDR3 DNA reads TGTGCCAGCCGTGCGGCGGGGGTGGGTAATGAGCAGTTCTTC.

In this sample, this clone turned up a few times. This sequence joins TRBV6-5 and TRBJ1-1, with 7 bases that match TRBD1. The CDR3 consists of 15 residues. The trim removed 4 bases at V and 5 bases at J, leaving 10 bases unmatched. The V gene's germline CDR1 is MNHEY and CDR2 SVGAGI. The CDR3 nucleotides read TGTGCCAGCAGTTCCGGCCGACAGGGAGTTACTGAAGCTTTCTTT. As protein: CASSSGRQGVTEAFF.

This clone is a singleton in its sample. J is TRBJ2-3 and V is TRBV4-3; 8 bases align to TRBD2. The J segment lost 4 bases and the V segment lost 3 bases, leaving 12 bases of the junction unmatched. This CDR3 has 17 residues. Germline loops: CDR1 LGHNA, CDR2 YSLEER. CDR3 DNA: TGCGCCAGCAGCCACCGACTAGCGCCAACACCCGCAGATACGCAGTATTTT. It is translated as CASSHRLAPTPADTQYF.

The genes are TRBV5-1 and TRBJ2-7, with 11 positions matching TRBD1. The junction had 8 bases not matched to a gene; V was cut back by 0 bases and J by 9 bases. Germline loops: CDR1 SGHRS, CDR2 YFSETQ. The length of the CDR3 is 15 residues. In nucleotides, the CDR3 is TGCGCCAGCAGCTTGGGGACAGGGGGCGTTGGGGCGCAGTACTTC. Encoded protein: CASSLGTGGVGAQYF.

This chain links TRBV5-4 with TRBJ1-3; possibly TRBD1 for D (6 bases). There are 14 residues in the CDR3. Per germline, CDR1 SGHNT and CDR2 YYREEE (reference sequence). Trimming took 3 bases from V and 3 from J, leaving 10 bases between them. The CDR3 spells CASSSQGDGNTIYF. CDR3 nucleotide sequence: TGTGCCAGCAGCTCACAGGGAGATGGAAACACCATATATTTT.

The V gene is TRBV10-3, the J gene TRBJ1-2; TRBD1 agrees at 8 bases. Germline lookup yields CDR1 ENHRY and CDR2 SYGVKD. Trimming removed 5 bases from V and 4 bases from J; junction bases left unmatched: 3. CDR3 length: 13 amino acids. Here the CDR3 reads CAISLDRAYGYTF. The CDR3 DNA is TGTGCCATCAGTCTGGACAGGGCCTATGGCTACACCTTC.